A selection of T cell receptor beta chains follows, all from one sample in a study of post-analysis software for immune sequencing data. MiXCR was run by TCRdb on the PCR reads, yielding one entry per CDR3 protein. The top ten clones hold about 4.8% of a sample with about 820,000 distinct CDR3 sequences, around 53% of them seen once. The sample comprised blood. The receptor set was obtained from a girl aged 10-17 years with multiple sclerosis. Each CDR3 is given with its conserved first and last residue.

>TRBV10-2
CASSATSGATQYF
>TRBV11-1
CASSLERPYNEQFF
>TRBV3-1
CASSQASETQYF
>TRBV6-5
CASTRGRGGDTQYF
>TRBV12-3/TRBV12-4
CATAYRGSNQPQHF
>TRBV5-1
CASSLELARSTDTQYF
>TRBV6-2/TRBV6-3
CASRPGQFTDTQYF
>TRBV5-1
CASSSSGRDSYNEQFF
>TRBV6-6
CASSYSPGQGGETQYF
>TRBV5-1
CASSRNREGQETQYF
>TRBV6-2/TRBV6-3
CASSYSMSGDTYEQYF
>TRBV6-2/TRBV6-3
CASSYSKVADTQYF
>TRBV7-9
CASSLFGDRGAQYF
>TRBV27
CASSYQGPRYEQYF
>TRBV9
CASSVASTAKGYNEQFF
>TRBV12-3/TRBV12-4
CASTKGDLQETQYF
>TRBV29-1
CSVVGMIETQFF
>TRBV15
CATKLSGASYEQYF
>TRBV7-3
CASSRGSPGVETQYF
>TRBV20-1
CSAVGAASNYGYTF
>TRBV25-1
CASSPLGQINTVAFF
>TRBV3-1
CASSQAGPLQETQYF
>TRBV20-1
CSAPPGLAGSRQETQYF
>TRBV29-1
CSVGRLTQETQYF
>TRBV29-1
CSVEDTFGQGRTDTQYF
>TRBV6-1
CASTFLFQTVSGELFF
>TRBV27
CASSALASSYNEQFF
>TRBV20-1
CSASKDSPTEGYTF
>TRBV2
CASRWVPTDTQYF
>TRBV18
CASSPRGGSYEQYF
>TRBV6-5
CASSPWTGYGYTF
>TRBV5-1
CASSFVMNTEAFF
>TRBV29-1
CSVQGNEQYF
>TRBV5-1
CASSLERQEETQYF
>TRBV20-1
CSARSHPANTGELFF
>TRBV6-1
CASSMRGLAGGKSSYEQYF
>TRBV14
CASSRSLAGAQETQYF
>TRBV5-5
CASRAGTGDHEQYF
>TRBV7-6
CASSDRRDSYEQYF
>TRBV29-1
CSVELRDEQYF
>TRBV25-1
CASSEFNEGQDGYTF
>TRBV4-1
CASSQVGLAGGNSLAKNIQYF
>TRBV29-1
CSVVTGGGQPQHF
>TRBV6-5
CASTRSVGGTEAFF
>TRBV7-3
CARSTGRTEAFF
>TRBV29-1
CSVVVSGANVLTF
>TRBV7-2
CASSRNRDGGYTF
>TRBV29-1
CSVAPPDRVNNEQFF
>TRBV18
CASSLLADPTDTQYF